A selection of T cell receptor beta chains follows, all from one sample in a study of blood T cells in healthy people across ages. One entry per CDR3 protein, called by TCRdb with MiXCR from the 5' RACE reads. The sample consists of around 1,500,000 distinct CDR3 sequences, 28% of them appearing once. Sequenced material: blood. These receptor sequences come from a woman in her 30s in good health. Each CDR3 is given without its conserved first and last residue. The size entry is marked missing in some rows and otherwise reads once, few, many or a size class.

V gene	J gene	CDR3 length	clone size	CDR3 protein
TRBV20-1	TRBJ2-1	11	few	SPDGQGHTEQF
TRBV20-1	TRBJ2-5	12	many	SARRDRVQETQY
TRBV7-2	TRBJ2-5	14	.	ASSLAGLGRGETQY
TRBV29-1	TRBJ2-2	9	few	SVERDGELF
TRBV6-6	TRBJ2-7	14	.	ASTETGTGYGYEQY
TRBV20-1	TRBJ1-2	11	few	SAQTDSYYGHT
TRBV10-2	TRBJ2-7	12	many	ASPSGTVTYEQY
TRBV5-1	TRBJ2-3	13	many	ASSSGLDYTDTQY
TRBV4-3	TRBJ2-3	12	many	ASSLWSISDTQY
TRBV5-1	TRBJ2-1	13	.	ASTYLAGGSNEQF
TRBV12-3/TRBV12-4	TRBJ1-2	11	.	ASSHTGGRDYT
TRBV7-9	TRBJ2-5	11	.	ASSFATTETQY
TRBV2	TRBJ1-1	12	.	ATTRGPQNTEAF
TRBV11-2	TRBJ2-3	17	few	ASSLFFGTSGRKTDTQY
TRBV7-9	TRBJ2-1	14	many	ASSLGSTSGSPPQF
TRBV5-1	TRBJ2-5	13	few	ASSSGQTYQETQY
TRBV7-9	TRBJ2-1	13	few	ASSNRQGGVNEQF
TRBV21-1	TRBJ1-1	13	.	ASSKAQGANTEAF
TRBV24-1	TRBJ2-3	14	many	ATSDSRDGGTDTQY
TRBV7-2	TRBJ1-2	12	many	ASSVDRGDYGYT
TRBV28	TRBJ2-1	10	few	ASLAFGNEQF
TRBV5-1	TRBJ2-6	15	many	ASSFLPGMTGANVLT
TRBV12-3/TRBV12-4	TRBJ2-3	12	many	ASSLRTGTDTQY
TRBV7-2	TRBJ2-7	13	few	ASSPTSGGDYEQY
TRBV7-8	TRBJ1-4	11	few	ANSLGRNEKLF
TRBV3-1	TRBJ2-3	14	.	ASSQDFGEYTDTQY
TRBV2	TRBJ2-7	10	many	ASSRRVYEQY
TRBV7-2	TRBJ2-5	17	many	ASTSSGTSGFWALETQY
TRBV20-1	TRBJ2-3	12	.	SARGQGSTDTQY
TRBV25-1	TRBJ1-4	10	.	ASGTACEKLF
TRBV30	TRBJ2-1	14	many	AWAFRGRNSYNEQF
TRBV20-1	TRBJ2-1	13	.	RARDWGLQANEQF
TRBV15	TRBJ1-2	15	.	ATSRDGQGKSNYGYT
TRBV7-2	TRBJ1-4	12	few	ASSPDRGDEKLF
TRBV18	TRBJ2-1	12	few	ASSPSPQATEQF
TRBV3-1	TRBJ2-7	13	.	VSSPGANRPKQQY
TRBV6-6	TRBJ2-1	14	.	ASSYVYISSYNEQF
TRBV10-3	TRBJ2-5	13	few	ATQLTAGGVETQY
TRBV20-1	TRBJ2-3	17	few	SARDPAGSGGAGTDTQY
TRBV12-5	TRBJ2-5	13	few	ASAPEGGWYNEQY
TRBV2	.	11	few	ASTGTGDYEQY
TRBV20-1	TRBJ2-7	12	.	SARDSRGPAEQY
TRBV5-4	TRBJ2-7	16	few	ASSLAGLAGGLTYEQY
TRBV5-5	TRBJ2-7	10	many	ASGWGSYEQY
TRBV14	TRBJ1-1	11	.	AGSPQENTEAF
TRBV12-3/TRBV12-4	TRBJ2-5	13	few	ASSLRHLSQETQY
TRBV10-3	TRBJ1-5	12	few	AISGDFSNQPQH
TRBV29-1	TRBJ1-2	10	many	SVPQGNYGYT